This T cell receptor (beta chain) emerged from a study of Ad26.COV2.S vaccination and SARS-CoV-2 variants. General study results and limits: Quantification of TCR breadth and depth may have yielded underestimates of total T cell responses. Substantial post-vaccination breadth of spike-specific CD8+ and CD4+ T cell responses was reported.

There are 12 residues in the CDR3. V was clipped by 8 bases and J by 10 bases, with 15 bases between them. Germline V gene data show CDR1 as KGHSH and CDR2 as LQKENI. The protocol was immunoSEQ multiplex PCR, while the TCRdb copy is restricted to in-frame clones and leaves out a portion. The sample contains about 680,000 clones, around 90% of which appear only once. Treatment described: some 20 received Ad26.COV2.S at low or high dose, single or two shots; 5 received placebo; per-sample allocation not given. Sampling took place 63 days after the first vaccine or placebo injection. An 18-55-year-old adult in Boston served as donor. As regards this clone: Its target is not known.

This rearrangement joins TRBV18 to TRBJ2-1; D not certain. The material was peripheral blood, obtained in a trial of Ad26.COV2.S vaccine versus placebo. The receptor comes from a person aged 18-65 years who received the Ad26.COV2.S COVID-19 vaccine or a placebo. The CDR3 sequence: CASAWLDGEQFF. The CDR3 region has the DNA TGTGCCAGCGCTTGGCTGGATGGCGAGCAGTTCTTC.